The sequence of this T cell receptor beta chain was determined in a study of T cells in localized non-small cell lung cancer. Assay: immunoSEQ multiplex PCR; the TCRdb copy retains only in-frame clones and omits some. The table records around 16,000 clones, approximately 81% of them present only once. V was pared by 2 bases and J by 6 bases, with 5 bases of the junction left unmatched. This CDR3 has 16 residues. Germline V gene lookup returns CDR1 KGHSH and CDR2 LQKENI. This TCR came from a male donor aged 60 or over with stage I lung adenocarcinoma. The specimen comprised peripheral blood, sampled before any cancer treatment. This chain uses TRBV18 with TRBJ2-7, with 15 bases identical to TRBD2. The CDR3 DNA sequence: TGTGCCAGCTCACCATCCGGACTAGCGGGAGGGCGCGAGCAGTACTTC. It yields the protein CASSPSGLAGGREQYF. Full variable domain (missing parts from reference TRBV18 and TRBJ2-7): NAGVMQNPRHLVRRRGQEARLRCSPMKGHSHVYWYRQLPEEGLKFMVYLQKENIIDESGMPKERFSAEFPKEGPSILRIQQVVRGDSAAYFCASSPSGLAGGREQYFGPGTRLTVT.